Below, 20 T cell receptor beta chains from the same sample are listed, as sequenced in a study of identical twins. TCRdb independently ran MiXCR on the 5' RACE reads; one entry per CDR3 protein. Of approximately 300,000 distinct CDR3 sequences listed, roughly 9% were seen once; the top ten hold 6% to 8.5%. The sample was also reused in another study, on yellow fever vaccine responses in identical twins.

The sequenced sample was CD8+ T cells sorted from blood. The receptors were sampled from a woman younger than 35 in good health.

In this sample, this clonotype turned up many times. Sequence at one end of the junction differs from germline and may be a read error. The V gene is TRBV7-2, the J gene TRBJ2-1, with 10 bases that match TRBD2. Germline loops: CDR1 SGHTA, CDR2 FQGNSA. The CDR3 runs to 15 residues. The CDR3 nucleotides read TGTGCCACCAGCCCACAGCGGGGGGGCAGGGATGAGCAGTTCTTC. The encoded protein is CATSPQRGGRDEQFF.

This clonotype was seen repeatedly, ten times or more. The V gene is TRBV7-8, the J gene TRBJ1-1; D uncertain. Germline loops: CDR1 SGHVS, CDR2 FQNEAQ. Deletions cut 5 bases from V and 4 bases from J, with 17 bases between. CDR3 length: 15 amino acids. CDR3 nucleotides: TGTGCCAGCAGCGTAATTAGGGAAGGTCCCACTGAAGCTTTCTTT. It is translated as CASSVIREGPTEAFF.

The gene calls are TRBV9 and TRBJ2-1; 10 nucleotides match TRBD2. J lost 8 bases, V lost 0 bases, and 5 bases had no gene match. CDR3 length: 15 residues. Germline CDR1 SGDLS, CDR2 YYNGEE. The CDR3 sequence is CASSVESGGADEQFF. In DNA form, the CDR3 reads TGTGCCAGCAGCGTAGAAAGCGGGGGGGCGGATGAGCAGTTCTTC.

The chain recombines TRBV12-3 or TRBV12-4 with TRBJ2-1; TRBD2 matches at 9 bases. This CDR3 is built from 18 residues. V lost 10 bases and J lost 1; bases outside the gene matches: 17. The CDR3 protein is CAICLGGRAEGSYNEQFF. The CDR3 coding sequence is TGTGCCATCTGTTTAGGCGGGAGGGCCGAAGGTTCCTACAATGAGCAGTTCTTC.

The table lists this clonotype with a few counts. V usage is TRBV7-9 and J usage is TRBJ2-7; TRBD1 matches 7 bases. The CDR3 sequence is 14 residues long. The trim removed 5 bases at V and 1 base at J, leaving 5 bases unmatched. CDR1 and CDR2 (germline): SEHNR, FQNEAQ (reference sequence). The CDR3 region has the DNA TGTGCCAGCAGCCCACTGGACAGGTCCTACGAGCAGTACTTC. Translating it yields CASSPLDRSYEQYF.

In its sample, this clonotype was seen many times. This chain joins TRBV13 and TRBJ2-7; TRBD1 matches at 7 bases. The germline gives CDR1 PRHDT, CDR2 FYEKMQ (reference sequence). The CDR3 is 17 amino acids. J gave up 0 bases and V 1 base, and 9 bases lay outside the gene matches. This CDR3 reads CASSLAGGTGPSYEQYF. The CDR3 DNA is TGTGCCAGCAGCTTAGCAGGGGGAACAGGGCCCTCCTACGAGCAGTACTTC.

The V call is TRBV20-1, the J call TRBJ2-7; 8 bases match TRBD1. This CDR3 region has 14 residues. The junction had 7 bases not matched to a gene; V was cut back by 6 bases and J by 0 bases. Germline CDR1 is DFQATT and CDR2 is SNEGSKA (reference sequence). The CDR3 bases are TGCAGTGCAATGGGGACAGGCGTCTCCTACGAGCAGTACTTC. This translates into CSAMGTGVSYEQYF.

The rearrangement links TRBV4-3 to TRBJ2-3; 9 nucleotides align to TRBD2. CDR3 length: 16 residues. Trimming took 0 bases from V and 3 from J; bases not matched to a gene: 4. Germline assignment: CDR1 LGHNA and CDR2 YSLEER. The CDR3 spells CASSQDVAGGTDTQYF. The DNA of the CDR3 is TGCGCCAGCAGCCAAGATGTGGCGGGAGGGACAGATACGCAGTATTTT.

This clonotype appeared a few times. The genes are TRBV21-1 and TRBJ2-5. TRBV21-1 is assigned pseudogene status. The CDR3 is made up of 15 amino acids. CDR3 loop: CASSNAGSAQETQYF. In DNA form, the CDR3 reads TGTGCCAGCAGCAATGCGGGTTCCGCCCAAGAGACCCAGTACTTC.

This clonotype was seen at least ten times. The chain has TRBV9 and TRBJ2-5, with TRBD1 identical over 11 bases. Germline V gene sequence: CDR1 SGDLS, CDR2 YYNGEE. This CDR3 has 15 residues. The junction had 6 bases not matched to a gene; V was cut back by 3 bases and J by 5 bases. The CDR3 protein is CASSGRTGGGETQYF. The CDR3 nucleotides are TGTGCCAGCAGCGGAAGGACAGGGGGCGGGGAGACCCAGTACTTC.

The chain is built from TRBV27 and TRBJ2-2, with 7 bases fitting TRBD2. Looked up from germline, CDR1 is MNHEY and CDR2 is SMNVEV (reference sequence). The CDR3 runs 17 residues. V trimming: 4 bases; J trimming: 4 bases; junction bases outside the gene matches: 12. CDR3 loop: CASSSLLTGGSTGELFF. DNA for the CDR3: TGTGCCAGCAGTTCCCTCCTTACTGGCGGGAGCACCGGGGAGCTGTTTTTT.

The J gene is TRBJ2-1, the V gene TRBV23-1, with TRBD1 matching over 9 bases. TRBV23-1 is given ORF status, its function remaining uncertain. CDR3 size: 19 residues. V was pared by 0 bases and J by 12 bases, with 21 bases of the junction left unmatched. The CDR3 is CASSQSMQSSGTGCFWQFF. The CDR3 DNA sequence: TGCGCCAGCAGTCAATCGATGCAATCATCCGGGACAGGGTGTTTCTGGCAGTTCTTC.

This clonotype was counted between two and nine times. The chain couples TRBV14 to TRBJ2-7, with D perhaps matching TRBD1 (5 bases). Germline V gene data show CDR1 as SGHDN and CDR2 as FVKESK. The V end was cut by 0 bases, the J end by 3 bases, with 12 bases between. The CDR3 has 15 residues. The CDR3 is CASSQDAGPVYEQYF. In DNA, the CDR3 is TGTGCCAGCAGCCAAGATGCAGGGCCGGTCTACGAGCAGTACTTC.

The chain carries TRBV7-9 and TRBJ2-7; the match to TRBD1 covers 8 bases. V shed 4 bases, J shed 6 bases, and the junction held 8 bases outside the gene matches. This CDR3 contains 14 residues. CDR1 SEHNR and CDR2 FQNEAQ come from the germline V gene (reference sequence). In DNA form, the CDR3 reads TGTGCCAGCAGCTCTACCATGGACAGGGTCGAGCAGTACTTC. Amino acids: CASSSTMDRVEQYF.

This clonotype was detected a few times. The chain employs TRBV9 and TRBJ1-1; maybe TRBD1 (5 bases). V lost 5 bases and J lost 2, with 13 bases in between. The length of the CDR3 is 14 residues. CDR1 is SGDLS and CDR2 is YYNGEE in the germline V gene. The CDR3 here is CASRGTGINTEAFF. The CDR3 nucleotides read TGTGCCAGCAGGGGCACAGGCATCAACACTGAAGCTTTCTTT.

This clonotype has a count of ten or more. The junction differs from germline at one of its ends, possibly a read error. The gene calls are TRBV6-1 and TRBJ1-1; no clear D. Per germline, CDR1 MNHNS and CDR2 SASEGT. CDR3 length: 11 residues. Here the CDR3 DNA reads TGTGCCACCAGTCGGAACACTGAAGCTTTCTTT. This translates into CATSRNTEAFF.

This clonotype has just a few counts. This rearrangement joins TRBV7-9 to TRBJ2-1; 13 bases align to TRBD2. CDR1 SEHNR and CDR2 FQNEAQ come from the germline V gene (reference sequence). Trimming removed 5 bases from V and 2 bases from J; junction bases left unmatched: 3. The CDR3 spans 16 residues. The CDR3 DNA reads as TGTGCCAGCAGCCGGACTAGCGGGGGAGCCTACAATGAGCAGTTCTTC. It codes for CASSRTSGGAYNEQFF.

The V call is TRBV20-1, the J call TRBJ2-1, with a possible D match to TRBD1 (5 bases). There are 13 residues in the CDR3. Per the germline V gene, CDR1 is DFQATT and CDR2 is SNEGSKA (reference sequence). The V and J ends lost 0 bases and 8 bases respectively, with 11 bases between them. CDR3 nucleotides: TGCAGTGCTAGAGACCTAGGGGATTATGAGCAGTTCTTC. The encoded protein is CSARDLGDYEQFF.

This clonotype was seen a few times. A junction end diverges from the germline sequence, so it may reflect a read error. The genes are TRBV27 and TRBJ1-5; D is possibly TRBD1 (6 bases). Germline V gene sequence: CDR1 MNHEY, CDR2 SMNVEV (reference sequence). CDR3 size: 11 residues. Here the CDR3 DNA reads TGCCCCAGGGGCGGCAATCAGCCCCAGCATTTT. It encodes CPRGGNQPQHF.

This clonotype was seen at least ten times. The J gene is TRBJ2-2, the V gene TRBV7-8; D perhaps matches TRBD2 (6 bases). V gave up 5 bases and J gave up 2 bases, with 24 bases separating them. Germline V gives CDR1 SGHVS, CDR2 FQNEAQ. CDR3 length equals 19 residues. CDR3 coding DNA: TGTGCCAGCAGCCATCCTAACCGAATTACGGGAGAAAACACCGGGGAGCTGTTTTTT. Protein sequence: CASSHPNRITGENTGELFF. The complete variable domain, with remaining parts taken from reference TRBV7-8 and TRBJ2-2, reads GAGVSQSPRYKVAKRGQDVALRCDPISGHVSLFWYQQALGQGPEFLTYFQNEAQLDKSGLPSDRFFAERPEGSVSTLKIQRTQQEDSAVYLCASSHPNRITGENTGELFFGEGSRLTVL.